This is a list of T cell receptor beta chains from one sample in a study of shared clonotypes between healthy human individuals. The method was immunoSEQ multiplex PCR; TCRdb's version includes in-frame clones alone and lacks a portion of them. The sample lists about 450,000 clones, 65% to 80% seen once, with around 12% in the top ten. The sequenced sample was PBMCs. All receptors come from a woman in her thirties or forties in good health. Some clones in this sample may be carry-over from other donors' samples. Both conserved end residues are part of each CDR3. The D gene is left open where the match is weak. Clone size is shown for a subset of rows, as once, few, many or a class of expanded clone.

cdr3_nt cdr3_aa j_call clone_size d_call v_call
TGTGCCAGCAGCTTAAGTCCCGGACTCTCTGGGGCCAACGTCCTGACTTTC CASSLSPGLSGANVLTF TRBJ2-6 NA NA TRBV7-9
TGTGCCAGCAGCTTACAGGCCCGGGGCGAGCAGTACTTC CASSLQARGEQYF TRBJ2-7 NA NA TRBV7-2
TGTGCCAGCAGCTTAGCGGGAGCGGGTCCCGGGGAGCTGTTTTTT CASSLAGAGPGELFF TRBJ2-2 NA NA TRBV11-2
TGCAGCGTTGGGGTTAGCGGGGCCTACAATGAGCAGTTCTTC CSVGVSGAYNEQFF TRBJ2-1 NA TRBD2 TRBV29-1
TGTGCCACCAGCAGAAGGATAGGCGATGAGCAGTTCTTC CATSRRIGDEQFF TRBJ2-1 NA NA TRBV15
TGTGCCTGGAGTGTATCACGCGGCGGTGATACGCAGTATTTT CAWSVSRGGDTQYF TRBJ2-3 NA NA TRBV30
TGTGCCATCAGCGGGACAGGGGTGTGGGAGCAGTACTTC CAISGTGVWEQYF TRBJ2-7 NA TRBD1 TRBV10-3
TGTGCCAGCAAGGGCACAAATCAGCCCCAGCATTTT CASKGTNQPQHF TRBJ1-5 NA NA TRBV28
TGTGCCAGCCGGGACTGGGATACGCAGTATTTT CASRDWDTQYF TRBJ2-3 NA NA TRBV28
TGTGCCACTAAAGGGGCGGGAGGGTACAATGAGCAGTTCTTC CATKGAGGYNEQFF TRBJ2-1 NA TRBD2 TRBV2
TGCAGCGTTGAGTCGACAGACACAGATACGCAGTATTTT CSVESTDTDTQYF TRBJ2-3 once NA TRBV29-1
TGTGCCAGCAGTCCACCTACTACTCTCCAGGTATCTGAAGCTTTCTTT CASSPPTTLQVSEAFF TRBJ1-1 NA NA TRBV27
TGTGCCAGCAGCGTAGACCTAGCGGGGGTGAATGAGCAGTTCTTC CASSVDLAGVNEQFF TRBJ2-1 once TRBD2 TRBV9
TGTGCCAGCAGCCCCTCGACGGGAAACTATGGCTACACCTTC CASSPSTGNYGYTF TRBJ1-2 NA NA TRBV6-6
TGCAGCGTTGGGCGGGGAGCCTCCCACAATGAGCAGTTCTTC CSVGRGASHNEQFF TRBJ2-1 few NA TRBV29-1
TGTGCCACCAGCAGGGGGTCGGGGGGTGAAGCTTTCTTT CATSRGSGGEAFF TRBJ1-1 NA NA TRBV15
TGTGCCAGCAGGCCGAGACAGAGATCGAATTCACCCCTCCACTTT CASRPRQRSNSPLHF TRBJ1-6 NA NA TRBV6-5
TGTGCCAGCAGCCTGACAGTTTCAACCTACGAGCAGTACTTC CASSLTVSTYEQYF TRBJ2-7 NA NA TRBV7-8
TGCGCCAGCAGTCCCGACAGGGCGCTTGGTACGCAGTATTTT CASSPDRALGTQYF TRBJ2-3 NA TRBD1 TRBV10-2
TGTGCCAGCAGCACTTACTCTAGCGGGGGGAACACCGGGGAGCTGTTTTTT CASSTYSSGGNTGELFF TRBJ2-2 once TRBD2 TRBV7-9
TGTGCCAGCAGGGTGGGAGATACGCAGTATTTT CASRVGDTQYF TRBJ2-3 NA NA TRBV7-2
TGTGCCACTAGCGGGAGAAGTGACATTCAGTACTTC CATSGRSDIQYF TRBJ2-4 NA TRBD2 TRBV28
TGTGCCACCGGGACTAGCGGGCCTCTCAGGGGCACCGGGGAGCTGTTTTTT CATGTSGPLRGTGELFF TRBJ2-2 NA TRBD2 TRBV10-3
TGTGCCAGCAGCTTAGGACAGGGTAATGAGCAGTTCTTC CASSLGQGNEQFF TRBJ2-1 NA TRBD1 TRBV7-3
TGTGCCAGCAGCCAAGATCCCAAAGCCCACGGAAGCACAGATACGCAGTATTTT CASSQDPKAHGSTDTQYF TRBJ2-3 NA NA TRBV4-2
TGTGCCAGCAGCTTAGTGCGGACTGGGACTGAAGCTTTCTTT CASSLVRTGTEAFF TRBJ1-1 NA NA TRBV7-9
TGTGCCAGCAGTTTTCAGGGGGGGACCGTAGCTTTCTTT CASSFQGGTVAFF TRBJ1-1 NA TRBD1 TRBV28
TGTGCCAGTAACCCGGGACTCGCCACAGATACGCAGTATTTT CASNPGLATDTQYF TRBJ2-3 once NA TRBV19
TGCGCCAGCAGCCAAGGGGTGCCCCCGGGCCCTTCCTACGAGCAGTACTTC CASSQGVPPGPSYEQYF TRBJ2-7 NA NA TRBV4-1
TGTGCCAGCAGCGGGAGGACGCTAGATACGCAGTATTTT CASSGRTLDTQYF TRBJ2-3 NA NA TRBV9
TGTGCCAGCAGCCATTATGCGGAGACCCAGTACTTC CASSHYAETQYF TRBJ2-5 NA NA TRBV7-8
TGTGCCAGCAGCTACCGGGACAGGCTTACCGCCGGGGAGCTGTTTTTT CASSYRDRLTAGELFF TRBJ2-2 NA TRBD1 TRBV7-2
TGTGCCAGCAGTTTACATGGGGTCAATCAGCCCCAGCATTTT CASSLHGVNQPQHF TRBJ1-5 once NA TRBV28
TGTGCCAGCAGTTACGACAGTCCCTACGAGCAGTACTTC CASSYDSPYEQYF TRBJ2-7 NA NA TRBV6-6
TGTGCCAGCAGCACCGAGGGGACCCAGTACTTC CASSTEGTQYF TRBJ2-5 NA NA TRBV5-4
TGTGCCAGCAGCTTGGGAGCGGGAGCCTCCTACGAGCAGTACTTC CASSLGAGASYEQYF TRBJ2-7 NA TRBD2 TRBV5-6
TGTGCCAGCAGCGTAGGAGGGACTAGCGCGGAGACCCAGTACTTC CASSVGGTSAETQYF TRBJ2-5 NA TRBD2 TRBV9
TGTGCCAGCAGGGGGTCGTTGCGGGCTAATGAAAAACTGTTTTTT CASRGSLRANEKLFF TRBJ1-4 NA NA TRBV6-5
TGTGCCAGTAGTATCTACCCAGCGGGAGGACTAGAGCAGTACTTC CASSIYPAGGLEQYF TRBJ2-7 NA TRBD2 TRBV19
TGTGCCAGCAGCTTGATTAGGACAGGCCCGATCTCTGGGGCCAACGTCCTGACTTTC CASSLIRTGPISGANVLTF TRBJ2-6 NA TRBD1 TRBV5-6
TGCGCCAGCAGCTTGGATTATGATGAGCAGTTCTTC CASSLDYDEQFF TRBJ2-1 NA NA TRBV5-1
TGCGCCAGCAGCTTGGTACTAGCGGCCACAGATACGCAGTATTTT CASSLVLAATDTQYF TRBJ2-3 NA TRBD2 TRBV5-1
TGTGCCAGCAGCCCGACGGGGGACACTGAAGCTTTCTTT CASSPTGDTEAFF TRBJ1-1 once NA TRBV5-4
TGTGCCAGCAGTGAAGGTTGGACAGATACGCAGTATTTT CASSEGWTDTQYF TRBJ2-3 NA NA TRBV25-1
TGTGCCAGCAGCTACTCCCACCCCGCGAACACCGGGGAGCTGTTTTTT CASSYSHPANTGELFF TRBJ2-2 NA NA TRBV7-2
TGTGCCAGCAGCTTAGTAAAAGTGGACAGGGACGATGGCTACACCTTC CASSLVKVDRDDGYTF TRBJ1-2 NA TRBD1 TRBV7-8
TGTGCCAGCAGCCAAGATATGGGTGAGCAGTTCTTC CASSQDMGEQFF TRBJ2-1 once NA TRBV4-2
TGTGCCAGCTCACCCGACGGGTATGAGCAGTTCTTC CASSPDGYEQFF TRBJ2-1 NA NA TRBV18